The present TCR beta chain was sequenced within a study of blood T cell repertoires in COVID-19. Profiled with immunoSEQ multiplex PCR; TCRdb holds only in-frame clones, not every one. The profile shows 140,000 to 150,000 clones, approximately 90% of them singletons. The CDR3 is made up of 14 amino acids. The germline CDR1 and CDR2 sequences are LNHDA and SQIVND (reference sequence). V was trimmed by 3 bases and J by 2 bases, leaving 8 bases between them. The specimen was peripheral blood. The chain carries TRBV19 and TRBJ1-5, with D possibly being TRBD1 (5 bases). The receptor was isolated from a human donor in a cohort sampled during active COVID-19. This chain's CDR3 is CASSMLGGNQPQHF. In DNA form, the CDR3 reads TGTGCCAGTAGTATGTTAGGGGGCAATCAGCCCCAGCATTTT.